This is a list of T cell receptor beta chains from one sample in a study of blood T cell repertoires in COVID-19. The repertoire was sequenced with immunoSEQ multiplex PCR; TCRdb's copy has only in-frame clones and lacks some. Of a few hundred thousand clones listed, about four fifths are singletons. The source material was PBMCs or T cells enriched from blood (not recorded which). All receptors derive from a man aged 45-65 years who had recovered from COVID-19. CDR3s include the opening cysteine and the closing phenylalanine or tryptophan. A D gene is named only where the DNA matches it firmly. Clone size is not always given. Where it is, it says once, few, many or a class for expanded clones.

d_call: .; v_call: TRBV28; j_call: TRBJ1-1; clone_size: once; cdr3_aa: CACLGGHSTEAFF; cdr3_nt: TGTGCCTGCCTTGGGGGACACAGCACTGAAGCTTTCTTT
d_call: TRBD1; v_call: TRBV2; j_call: TRBJ2-3; clone_size: .; cdr3_aa: CASGGGQGSGTQYF; cdr3_nt: TGTGCCAGCGGGGGAGGACAGGGGTCGGGTACGCAGTATTTT
d_call: TRBD1; v_call: TRBV6-6; j_call: TRBJ2-3; clone_size: .; cdr3_aa: CASSRDSFTDTQYF; cdr3_nt: TGTGCCAGCAGCCGGGACAGTTTTACAGATACGCAGTATTTT
d_call: .; v_call: TRBV11-3; j_call: TRBJ2-7; clone_size: .; cdr3_aa: CASSLDPTYEQYF; cdr3_nt: TGTGCCAGCAGCTTAGATCCAACCTACGAGCAGTACTTC
d_call: TRBD1; v_call: TRBV23-1; j_call: TRBJ1-2; clone_size: .; cdr3_aa: CASGTVEFYGYTF; cdr3_nt: TGCGCCAGCGGGACAGTGGAGTTCTATGGCTACACCTTC
d_call: TRBD1; v_call: TRBV6-5; j_call: TRBJ1-5; clone_size: .; cdr3_aa: CASRPAGGYQPQHF; cdr3_nt: TGTGCCAGCAGACCGGCAGGGGGGTATCAGCCCCAGCATTTT
d_call: TRBD1; v_call: TRBV9; j_call: TRBJ1-2; clone_size: .; cdr3_aa: CASSVGRQGPGQGAYGYTF; cdr3_nt: TGTGCCAGCAGCGTAGGGCGCCAAGGACCGGGACAGGGGGCTTATGGCTACACCTTC
d_call: .; v_call: TRBV18; j_call: TRBJ1-2; clone_size: .; cdr3_aa: CASSPKTAYYGYTF; cdr3_nt: TGTGCCAGCTCACCCAAGACAGCCTACTATGGCTACACCTTC
d_call: TRBD1; v_call: TRBV2; j_call: TRBJ2-3; clone_size: .; cdr3_aa: CASSEGGTGTTDTQYF; cdr3_nt: TGTGCCAGCAGTGAAGGAGGGACAGGGACCACAGATACGCAGTATTTT
d_call: .; v_call: TRBV28; j_call: TRBJ2-7; clone_size: .; cdr3_aa: CASSFGLGYEQYF; cdr3_nt: TGTGCCAGCAGTTTTGGCCTAGGATACGAGCAGTACTTC
d_call: TRBD1; v_call: TRBV18; j_call: TRBJ2-7; clone_size: few; cdr3_aa: CASSQDRASYEQYF; cdr3_nt: TGTGCCAGCTCACAAGACAGGGCCTCCTACGAGCAGTACTTC
d_call: .; v_call: TRBV7-3; j_call: TRBJ1-1; clone_size: .; cdr3_aa: CASSPGPGNTEAFF; cdr3_nt: TGTGCCAGCAGCCCCGGTCCGGGGAACACTGAAGCTTTCTTT
d_call: .; v_call: TRBV6-5; j_call: TRBJ2-2; clone_size: .; cdr3_aa: CASRGENTGELFF; cdr3_nt: TGTGCCAGCAGAGGGGAGAACACCGGGGAGCTGTTTTTT
d_call: .; v_call: TRBV18; j_call: TRBJ1-3; clone_size: .; cdr3_aa: CASSLPQSSGNTIYF; cdr3_nt: TGTGCCAGCTCACTCCCACAGAGCTCTGGAAACACCATATATTTT
d_call: .; v_call: TRBV30; j_call: TRBJ2-3; clone_size: .; cdr3_aa: CAWSVGRGTDTQYF; cdr3_nt: TGTGCCTGGAGTGTCGGGCGGGGCACAGATACGCAGTATTTT
d_call: .; v_call: TRBV11-3; j_call: TRBJ1-1; clone_size: .; cdr3_aa: CASSWEGTEAFF; cdr3_nt: TGTGCCAGCAGCTGGGAGGGTACTGAAGCTTTCTTT
d_call: TRBD2; v_call: TRBV10-3; j_call: TRBJ2-5; clone_size: .; cdr3_aa: CAISESLAGAVETQYF; cdr3_nt: TGTGCCATCAGTGAGTCTCTGGCGGGAGCTGTAGAGACCCAGTACTTC
d_call: .; v_call: TRBV18; j_call: TRBJ1-2; clone_size: .; cdr3_aa: CASSPTGQPNYGYTF; cdr3_nt: TGTGCCAGCTCACCGACAGGTCAGCCAAACTATGGCTACACCTTC
d_call: .; v_call: TRBV30; j_call: TRBJ1-1; clone_size: .; cdr3_aa: CAWSVGVTWTTEAFF; cdr3_nt: TGTGCCTGGAGTGTCGGGGTCACATGGACCACTGAAGCTTTCTTT
d_call: .; v_call: TRBV2; j_call: TRBJ1-2; clone_size: .; cdr3_aa: CARVGGEARGYTF; cdr3_nt: TGTGCCAGAGTAGGAGGGGAAGCTCGGGGCTACACCTTC
d_call: .; v_call: TRBV14; j_call: TRBJ2-1; clone_size: .; cdr3_aa: CASSQDPTEQFF; cdr3_nt: TGTGCCAGCAGCCAAGACCCGACAGAGCAGTTCTTC
d_call: TRBD2; v_call: TRBV4-3; j_call: TRBJ2-7; clone_size: .; cdr3_aa: CASSQGTSGNSYEQYF; cdr3_nt: TGCGCCAGCAGCCAGGGGACTAGCGGGAACTCCTACGAGCAGTACTTC
d_call: .; v_call: TRBV5-4; j_call: TRBJ1-6; clone_size: .; cdr3_aa: CASSFRERNSPLHF; cdr3_nt: TGTGCCAGCAGCTTTCGGGAGCGGAATTCACCCCTCCACTTT
d_call: .; v_call: TRBV12-3/TRBV12-4; j_call: TRBJ1-5; clone_size: .; cdr3_aa: CASSFNRHQPQHF; cdr3_nt: TGTGCCAGCAGTTTTAACAGACATCAGCCCCAGCATTTT
d_call: .; v_call: TRBV10-2; j_call: TRBJ2-1; clone_size: once; cdr3_aa: CASRGVSSYNEQFF; cdr3_nt: TGCGCCAGCAGAGGGGTGTCCTCCTACAATGAGCAGTTCTTC
d_call: .; v_call: TRBV12-3/TRBV12-4; j_call: TRBJ2-7; clone_size: .; cdr3_aa: CASSLGEGVYF; cdr3_nt: TGTGCCAGCAGTTTAGGGGAAGGGGTGTACTTC
d_call: TRBD1; v_call: TRBV2; j_call: TRBJ1-1; clone_size: .; cdr3_aa: CASSPRTGDNTEAFF; cdr3_nt: TGTGCCAGCAGTCCTCGGACAGGAGACAACACTGAAGCTTTCTTT
d_call: TRBD2; v_call: TRBV9; j_call: TRBJ2-3; clone_size: .; cdr3_aa: CASSEGRLAGITDTQYF; cdr3_nt: TGTGCCAGCAGCGAGGGCCGACTAGCGGGTATCACAGATACGCAGTATTTT
d_call: .; v_call: TRBV11-2; j_call: TRBJ1-1; clone_size: .; cdr3_aa: CASSLYTMNTEAFF; cdr3_nt: TGTGCCAGCAGCTTGTACACCATGAACACTGAAGCTTTCTTT
d_call: .; v_call: TRBV3-1/TRBV3-2; j_call: TRBJ1-2; clone_size: once; cdr3_aa: CASSQDRWVRGNGYTF; cdr3_nt: TGTGCCAGCAGCCAAGATCGCTGGGTCCGGGGGAATGGCTACACCTTC
d_call: TRBD1; v_call: TRBV9; j_call: TRBJ2-1; clone_size: .; cdr3_aa: CASSVTTGNEQFF; cdr3_nt: TGTGCCAGCAGCGTCACGACAGGGAATGAGCAGTTCTTC
d_call: TRBD1; v_call: TRBV4-3; j_call: TRBJ1-1; clone_size: .; cdr3_aa: CASSQMGQATEAFF; cdr3_nt: TGCGCCAGCAGCCAAATGGGACAGGCGACTGAAGCTTTCTTT
d_call: TRBD2; v_call: TRBV9; j_call: TRBJ2-1; clone_size: few; cdr3_aa: CASSYLSGGEYNEQFF; cdr3_nt: TGTGCCAGCAGCTACCTTAGCGGGGGAGAATACAATGAGCAGTTCTTC
d_call: TRBD1; v_call: TRBV18; j_call: TRBJ2-7; clone_size: once; cdr3_aa: CASSASTGGNSYEQYF; cdr3_nt: TGTGCCAGCTCAGCTTCGACAGGGGGGAATTCCTACGAGCAGTACTTC
d_call: .; v_call: TRBV28; j_call: TRBJ1-4; clone_size: .; cdr3_aa: CASRGGANEKLFF; cdr3_nt: TGTGCCAGCAGAGGGGGTGCTAATGAAAAACTGTTTTTT
d_call: TRBD1; v_call: TRBV5-1; j_call: TRBJ1-6; clone_size: .; cdr3_aa: CASSPSGTGLGSPLHF; cdr3_nt: TGCGCCAGCAGCCCGTCCGGGACAGGGCTCGGTTCACCCCTCCACTTT
d_call: TRBD2; v_call: TRBV6-2/TRBV6-3; j_call: TRBJ2-7; clone_size: .; cdr3_aa: CASSHPGTSGRSSYEQYF; cdr3_nt: TGTGCCAGCAGTCACCCAGGGACTAGCGGGAGAAGCTCCTACGAGCAGTACTTC
d_call: .; v_call: TRBV5-1; j_call: TRBJ2-7; clone_size: .; cdr3_aa: CASRDRPFYEQYF; cdr3_nt: TGCGCCAGCAGGGACAGACCTTTCTACGAGCAGTACTTC
d_call: .; v_call: TRBV4-1; j_call: TRBJ1-5; clone_size: .; cdr3_aa: CASSQDGAGLQPQHF; cdr3_nt: TGCGCCAGCAGCCAAGATGGGGCAGGGCTTCAGCCCCAGCATTTT
d_call: .; v_call: TRBV5-1; j_call: TRBJ1-2; clone_size: .; cdr3_aa: CASRPQTPLSYGYTF; cdr3_nt: TGCGCCAGCAGACCACAGACGCCCCTTTCCTATGGCTACACCTTC
d_call: .; v_call: TRBV30; j_call: TRBJ1-4; clone_size: .; cdr3_aa: CAWSAGSTNEKLFF; cdr3_nt: TGTGCCTGGAGTGCCGGGTCAACTAATGAAAAACTGTTTTTT
d_call: TRBD1; v_call: TRBV5-6; j_call: TRBJ1-5; clone_size: once; cdr3_aa: CASSPGQGINQPQHF; cdr3_nt: TGTGCCAGCAGCCCCGGACAGGGCATCAATCAGCCCCAGCATTTT
d_call: .; v_call: TRBV9; j_call: TRBJ2-3; clone_size: .; cdr3_aa: CASSPRENTDTQYF; cdr3_nt: TGTGCCAGCAGCCCACGGGAGAACACAGATACGCAGTATTTT
d_call: TRBD1; v_call: TRBV24-1; j_call: TRBJ2-1; clone_size: .; cdr3_aa: CATGRTGGNEQFF; cdr3_nt: TGTGCCACCGGGAGGACAGGGGGGAATGAGCAGTTCTTC
d_call: .; v_call: TRBV24-1; j_call: TRBJ2-2; clone_size: .; cdr3_aa: CATTSGIGELFF; cdr3_nt: TGTGCCACCACCTCAGGAATCGGGGAGCTGTTTTTT
d_call: .; v_call: TRBV13; j_call: TRBJ2-5; clone_size: .; cdr3_aa: CASSLPRAGRETQYF; cdr3_nt: TGTGCCAGCAGCCTGCCAAGGGCGGGAAGAGAGACCCAGTACTTC
d_call: TRBD2; v_call: TRBV27; j_call: TRBJ2-5; clone_size: .; cdr3_aa: CASSSWTSGGLTQYF; cdr3_nt: TGTGCCAGCAGTTCCTGGACTAGCGGGGGTCTGACCCAGTACTTC
d_call: TRBD2; v_call: TRBV19; j_call: TRBJ2-7; clone_size: .; cdr3_aa: CASSGRTSGISYEQYF; cdr3_nt: TGTGCCAGTAGTGGACGGACTAGCGGGATTAGCTACGAGCAGTACTTC
d_call: .; v_call: TRBV5-1; j_call: TRBJ1-4; clone_size: once; cdr3_aa: CASSFTDAGPKLFF; cdr3_nt: TGCGCCAGCAGCTTTACGGACGCGGGACCGAAACTGTTTTTT
d_call: TRBD1; v_call: TRBV5-1; j_call: TRBJ2-1; clone_size: .; cdr3_aa: CASSLRDSSYNEQFF; cdr3_nt: TGCGCCAGCAGCTTGCGGGACAGCTCCTACAATGAGCAGTTCTTC
d_call: TRBD2; v_call: TRBV28; j_call: TRBJ2-1; clone_size: few; cdr3_aa: CASSLLREGPNEQFF; cdr3_nt: TGTGCCAGCAGTTTATTGAGGGAGGGCCCCAATGAGCAGTTCTTC
d_call: .; v_call: TRBV21-1; j_call: TRBJ2-7; clone_size: .; cdr3_aa: CASTRAVGDEQYF; cdr3_nt: TGTGCCAGCACGAGGGCAGTTGGAGACGAGCAGTACTTC
d_call: TRBD1; v_call: TRBV6-5; j_call: TRBJ2-7; clone_size: .; cdr3_aa: CASSYSHRGLTYEQYF; cdr3_nt: TGTGCCAGCAGTTACTCACACAGGGGTCTCACCTACGAGCAGTACTTC
d_call: .; v_call: TRBV30; j_call: TRBJ1-2; clone_size: .; cdr3_aa: CASLYPGYTF; cdr3_nt: TGTGCCTCACTTTACCCTGGCTACACCTTC
d_call: .; v_call: TRBV6-5; j_call: TRBJ2-7; clone_size: .; cdr3_aa: CAARTGIYEQYF; cdr3_nt: TGTGCCGCCAGGACGGGGATCTACGAGCAGTACTTC
d_call: .; v_call: TRBV11-3; j_call: TRBJ2-1; clone_size: .; cdr3_aa: CASSLLGAKFF; cdr3_nt: TGTGCCAGCAGCTTACTGGGGGCTAAGTTCTTC
d_call: .; v_call: TRBV3-1/TRBV3-2; j_call: TRBJ1-5; clone_size: once; cdr3_aa: CASSQGEQPQHF; cdr3_nt: TGTGCCAGCAGCCAAGGAGAACAGCCCCAGCATTTT